This T cell receptor (beta chain) was recorded in a study of cytomegalovirus exposure and HLA in healthy donors. Study at large: One earlier analysis, a look at some 180 million T cells, found about 110 million unique TCR beta sequences. Study conclusions and caveats: A later analysis reportedly found that, within productive TCRs, an Asian-associated ancestry cluster had fewer N-insertions than the mean observed across the roughly 700 donors. Cytomegalovirus association was listed for 164 TCR beta chains. 87-base-pair reads could not separate some V segments, including TRBV6-2 and TRBV6-3.

Notes on this clone: Its specificity is not known.

Germline-derived CDR1 and CDR2 are SGHDT and YYEEEE. V was trimmed by 4 bases and J by 2 bases, leaving 10 bases between them. The CDR3 length is 13 residues. PCR used 60 Vbeta primers and 13 Jbeta primers. Sequenced by immunoSEQ multiplex PCR; TCRdb stores in-frame clones only, minus some. The data contain 150,000 to 200,000 clones, roughly 79% of them singletons. Material for sequencing was PBMCs. The chain is built from TRBV5-6 and TRBJ2-7; the D gene is possibly TRBD1 (5 bases). This receptor was taken from a man between 18 and 29 years old in good health and CMV-seropositive. CDR3 loop: CASSLDRTYEQYF. The CDR3 coding sequence is TGTGCCAGCAGCCTAGACAGAACCTACGAGCAGTACTTC. Drawing the rest from reference TRBV5-6 and TRBJ2-7, the complete variable domain is DAGVTQSPTHLIKTRGQQVTLRCSPKSGHDTVSWYQQALGQGPQFIFQYYEEEERQRGNFPDRFSGHQFPNYSSELNVNALLLGDSALYLCASSLDRTYEQYFGPGTRLTVT.